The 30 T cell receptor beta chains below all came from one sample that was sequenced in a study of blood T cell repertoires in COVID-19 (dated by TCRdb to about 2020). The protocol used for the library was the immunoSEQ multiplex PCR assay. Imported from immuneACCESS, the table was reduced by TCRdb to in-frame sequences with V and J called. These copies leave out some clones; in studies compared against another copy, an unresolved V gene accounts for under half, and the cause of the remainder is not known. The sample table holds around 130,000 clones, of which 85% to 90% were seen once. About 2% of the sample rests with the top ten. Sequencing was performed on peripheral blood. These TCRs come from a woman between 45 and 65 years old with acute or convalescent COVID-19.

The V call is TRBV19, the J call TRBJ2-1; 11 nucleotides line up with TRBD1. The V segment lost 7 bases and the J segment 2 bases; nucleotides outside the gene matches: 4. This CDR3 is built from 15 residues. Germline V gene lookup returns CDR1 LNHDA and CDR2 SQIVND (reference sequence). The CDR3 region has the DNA TGTGCCAGTACCCCGGGACAGGGGGCCTACAATGAGCAGTTCTTC. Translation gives CASTPGQGAYNEQFF.

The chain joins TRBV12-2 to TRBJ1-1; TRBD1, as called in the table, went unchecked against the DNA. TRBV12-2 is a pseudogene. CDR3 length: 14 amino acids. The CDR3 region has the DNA TGTGCAAGTCGCTCCCCGACAGGGCTCACTGAAGCTTTCTTT. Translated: CASRSPTGLTEAFF.

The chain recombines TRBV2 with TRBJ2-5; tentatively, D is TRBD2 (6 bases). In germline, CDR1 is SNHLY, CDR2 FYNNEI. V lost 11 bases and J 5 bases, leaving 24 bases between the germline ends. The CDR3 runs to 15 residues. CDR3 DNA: TGTGCCTCAATTCGACGGGGGATAGTCGACGAGACCCAGTACTTC. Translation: CASIRRGIVDETQYF.

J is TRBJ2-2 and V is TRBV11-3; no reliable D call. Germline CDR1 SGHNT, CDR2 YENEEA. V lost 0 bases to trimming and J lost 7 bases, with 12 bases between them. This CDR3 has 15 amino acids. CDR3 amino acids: CASSLEGGDHGELFF. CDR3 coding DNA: TGTGCCAGCAGCTTAGAAGGCGGTGACCACGGGGAGCTGTTTTTT.

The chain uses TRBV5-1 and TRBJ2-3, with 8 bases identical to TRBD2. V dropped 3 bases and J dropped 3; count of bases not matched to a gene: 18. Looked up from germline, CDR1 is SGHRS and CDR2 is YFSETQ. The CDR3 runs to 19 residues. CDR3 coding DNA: TGCGCCAGCAGCTCCCTAACCCATGGCGGTAGCGGGGAGACAGATACGCAGTATTTT. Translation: CASSSLTHGGSGETDTQYF.

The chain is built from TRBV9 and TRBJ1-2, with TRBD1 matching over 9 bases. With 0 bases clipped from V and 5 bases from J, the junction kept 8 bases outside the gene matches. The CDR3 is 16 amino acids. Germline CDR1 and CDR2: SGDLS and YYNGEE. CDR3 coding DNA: TGTGCCAGCAGCGTAGGACACAGAGGACAGGGGTATGGCTACACCTTC. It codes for CASSVGHRGQGYGYTF.

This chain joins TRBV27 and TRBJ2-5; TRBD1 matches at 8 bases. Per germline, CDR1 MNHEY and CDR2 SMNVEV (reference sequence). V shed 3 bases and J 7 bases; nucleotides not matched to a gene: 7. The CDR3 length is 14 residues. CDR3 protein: CASSFLGQGLTQYF. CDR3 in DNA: TGTGCCAGCAGTTTTCTCGGACAGGGATTGACCCAGTACTTC.

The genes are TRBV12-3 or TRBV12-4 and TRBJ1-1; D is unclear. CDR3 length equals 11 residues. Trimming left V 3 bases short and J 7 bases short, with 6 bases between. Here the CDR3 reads CASSFHGEAFF. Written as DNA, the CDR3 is TGTGCCAGCAGTTTTCACGGTGAAGCTTTCTTT.

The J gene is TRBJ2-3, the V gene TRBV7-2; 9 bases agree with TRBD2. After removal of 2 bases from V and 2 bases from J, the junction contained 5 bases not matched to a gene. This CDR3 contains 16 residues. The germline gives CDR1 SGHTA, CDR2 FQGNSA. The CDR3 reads CASSLYLAGYTDTQYF. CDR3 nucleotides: TGTGCCAGCAGCTTATATCTAGCGGGGTACACAGATACGCAGTATTTT.

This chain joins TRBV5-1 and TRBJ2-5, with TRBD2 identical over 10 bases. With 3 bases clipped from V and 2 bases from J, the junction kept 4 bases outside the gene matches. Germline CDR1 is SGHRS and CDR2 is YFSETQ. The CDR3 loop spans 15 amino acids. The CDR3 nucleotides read TGCGCCAGCAGCTCGACTAGCGGGCCACAAGAGACCCAGTACTTC. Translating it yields CASSSTSGPQETQYF.

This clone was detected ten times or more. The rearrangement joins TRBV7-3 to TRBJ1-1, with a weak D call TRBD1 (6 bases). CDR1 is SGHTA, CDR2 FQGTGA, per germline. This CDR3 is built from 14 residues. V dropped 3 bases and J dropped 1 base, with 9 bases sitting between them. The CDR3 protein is CASSFGGANTEAFF. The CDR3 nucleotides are TGTGCCAGCAGCTTTGGGGGGGCGAACACTGAAGCTTTCTTT. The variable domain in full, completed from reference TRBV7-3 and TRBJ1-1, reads GAGVSQTPSNKVTEKGKYVELRCDPISGHTALYWYRQSLGQGPEFLIYFQGTGAADDSGLPNDRFFAVRPEGSVSTLKIQRTERGDSAVYLCASSFGGANTEAFFGQGTRLTVV.

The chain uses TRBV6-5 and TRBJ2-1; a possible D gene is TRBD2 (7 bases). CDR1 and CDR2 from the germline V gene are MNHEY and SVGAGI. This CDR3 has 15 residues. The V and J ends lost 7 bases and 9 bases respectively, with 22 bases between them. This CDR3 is CASTSREGGPGEQFF. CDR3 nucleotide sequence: TGTGCCAGCACCAGCCGAGAGGGGGGGCCGGGTGAGCAGTTCTTC.

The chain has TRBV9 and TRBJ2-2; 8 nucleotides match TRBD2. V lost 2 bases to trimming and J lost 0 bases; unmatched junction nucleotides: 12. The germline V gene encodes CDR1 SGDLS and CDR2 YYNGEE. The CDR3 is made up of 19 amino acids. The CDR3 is CASSVKGVAGTSNTGELFF. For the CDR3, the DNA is TGTGCCAGCAGCGTGAAGGGAGTAGCGGGGACGTCGAACACCGGGGAGCTGTTTTTT. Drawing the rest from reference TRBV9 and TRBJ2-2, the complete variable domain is DSGVTQTPKHLITATGQRVTLRCSPRSGDLSVYWYQQSLDQGLQFLIQYYNGEERAKGNILERFSAQQFPDLHSELNLSSLELGDSALYFCASSVKGVAGTSNTGELFFGEGSRLTVL.

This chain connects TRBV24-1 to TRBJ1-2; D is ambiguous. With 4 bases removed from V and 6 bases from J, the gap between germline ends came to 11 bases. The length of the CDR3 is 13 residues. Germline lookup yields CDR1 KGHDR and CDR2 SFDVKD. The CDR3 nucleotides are TGTGCCACCAGTGAGAGGGTCGAGGATGGCTACACCTTC. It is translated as CATSERVEDGYTF.

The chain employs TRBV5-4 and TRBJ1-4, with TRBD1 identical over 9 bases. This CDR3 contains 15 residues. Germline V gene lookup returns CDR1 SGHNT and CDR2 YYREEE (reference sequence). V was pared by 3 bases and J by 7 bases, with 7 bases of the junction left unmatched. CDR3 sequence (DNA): TGTGCCAGCAGCTCTACAGGGGGCGTGGGTGAAAAACTGTTTTTT. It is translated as CASSSTGGVGEKLFF.

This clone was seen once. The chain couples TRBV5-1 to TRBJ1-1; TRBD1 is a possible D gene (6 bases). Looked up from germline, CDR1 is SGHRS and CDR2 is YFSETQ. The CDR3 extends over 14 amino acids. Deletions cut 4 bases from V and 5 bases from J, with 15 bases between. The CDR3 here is CASSGWGGDTEAFF. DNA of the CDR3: TGCGCCAGCAGCGGGTGGGGGGGCGATACTGAAGCTTTCTTT.

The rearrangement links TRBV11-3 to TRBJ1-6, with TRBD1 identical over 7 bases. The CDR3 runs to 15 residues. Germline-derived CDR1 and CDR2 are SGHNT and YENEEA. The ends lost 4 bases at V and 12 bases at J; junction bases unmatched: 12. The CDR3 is CASSYGTDRFLPLHF. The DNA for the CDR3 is TGTGCCAGCAGCTACGGGACAGACAGATTCCTACCCCTCCACTTT.

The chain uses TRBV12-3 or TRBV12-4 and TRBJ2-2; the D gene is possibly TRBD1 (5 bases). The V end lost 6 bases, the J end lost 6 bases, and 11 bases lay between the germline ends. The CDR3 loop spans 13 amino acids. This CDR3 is CASRLLGPGELFF. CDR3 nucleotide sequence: TGTGCCAGCAGACTACTGGGGCCCGGGGAGCTGTTTTTT.

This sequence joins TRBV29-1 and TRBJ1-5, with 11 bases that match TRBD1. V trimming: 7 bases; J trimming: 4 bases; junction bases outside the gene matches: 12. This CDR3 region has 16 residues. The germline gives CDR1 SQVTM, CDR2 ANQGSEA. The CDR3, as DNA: TGCAGCGACAGGACAGGGGGCCCTAAAAGAAATCAGCCCCAGCATTTT. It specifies CSDRTGGPKRNQPQHF.

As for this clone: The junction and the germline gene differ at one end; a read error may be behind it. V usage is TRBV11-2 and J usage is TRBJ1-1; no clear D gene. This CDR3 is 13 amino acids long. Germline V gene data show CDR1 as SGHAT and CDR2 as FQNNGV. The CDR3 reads CASSLDLITEAFF. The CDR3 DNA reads TGTGCCAGCAGCCTAGACCTAATCACTGAAGCTTTCTTT.

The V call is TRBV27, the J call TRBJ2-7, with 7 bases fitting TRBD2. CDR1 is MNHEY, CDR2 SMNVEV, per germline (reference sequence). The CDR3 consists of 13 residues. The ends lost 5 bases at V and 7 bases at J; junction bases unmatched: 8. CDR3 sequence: CASSTGTKGEQYF. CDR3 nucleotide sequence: TGTGCCAGCAGTACCGGGACTAAAGGGGAGCAGTACTTC.

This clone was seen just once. The CDR3 DNA reads as TGTGCCAGCAGCCCCTGGTCAGGGGAAAAACTGTTTTTT. Its translation: CASSPWSGEKLFF. The genes are TRBV18 and TRBJ1-4; D is possibly TRBD1 (5 bases). The V gene lost 8 bases and the J gene lost 8 bases, with 15 bases spanning the gap. Germline CDR1 and CDR2: KGHSH and LQKENI. The CDR3 extends over 13 amino acids.

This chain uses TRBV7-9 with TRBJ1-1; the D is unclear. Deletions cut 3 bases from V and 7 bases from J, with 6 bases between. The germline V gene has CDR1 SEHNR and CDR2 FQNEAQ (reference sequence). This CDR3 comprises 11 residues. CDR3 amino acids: CASSLGSEAFF. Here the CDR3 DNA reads TGTGCCAGCAGCTTGGGCAGTGAAGCTTTCTTT.

Here the CDR3 reads CASSQNYGRASHEQFF. The CDR3 region has the DNA TGTGCCAGCAGCCAAAATTACGGGAGGGCCTCCCATGAGCAGTTCTTC. V is TRBV3-1 (or the pseudogene TRBV3-2) and J is TRBJ2-1; 8 bases align to TRBD2. V trimming: 2 bases; J trimming: 8 bases; junction bases outside the gene matches: 11. There are 16 residues in the CDR3. In germline, CDR1 is LGHDT, CDR2 YNNKEL (reference sequence).

Written as DNA, the CDR3 is TGTGCCAGCACCCTCAGCAGGGGCAATCAGCCCCAGCATTTT. This sequence encodes CASTLSRGNQPQHF. V usage is TRBV13 and J usage is TRBJ1-5, with D possibly matching TRBD1 (5 bases). There are 14 residues in the CDR3. V shed 7 bases and J shed 2 bases, with 12 bases lying between them. In germline, CDR1 is PRHDT, CDR2 FYEKMQ (reference sequence).

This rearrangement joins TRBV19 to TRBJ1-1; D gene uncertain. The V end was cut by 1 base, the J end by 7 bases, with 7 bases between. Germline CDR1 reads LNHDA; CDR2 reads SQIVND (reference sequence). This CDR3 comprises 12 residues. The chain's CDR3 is CASSIGQDEAFF. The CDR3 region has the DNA TGTGCCAGTAGTATAGGGCAGGATGAAGCTTTCTTT.

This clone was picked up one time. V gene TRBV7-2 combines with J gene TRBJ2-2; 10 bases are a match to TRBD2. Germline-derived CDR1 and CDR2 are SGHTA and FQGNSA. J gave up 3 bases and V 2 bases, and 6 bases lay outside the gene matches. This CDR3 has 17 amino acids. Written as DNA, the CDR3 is TGTGCCAGCAGCTTAAAGCGGGAGGGCCAGTACACCGGGGAGCTGTTTTTT. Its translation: CASSLKREGQYTGELFF. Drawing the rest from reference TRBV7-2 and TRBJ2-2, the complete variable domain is GAGVSQSPSNKVTEKGKDVELRCDPISGHTALYWYRQSLGQGLEFLIYFQGNSAPDKSGLPSDRFSAERTGGSVSTLTIQRTQQEDSAVYLCASSLKREGQYTGELFFGEGSRLTVL.

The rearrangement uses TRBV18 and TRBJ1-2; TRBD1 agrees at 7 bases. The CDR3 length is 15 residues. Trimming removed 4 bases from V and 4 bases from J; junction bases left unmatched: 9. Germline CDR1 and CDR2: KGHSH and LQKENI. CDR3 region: CASSLRTGLSYGYTF. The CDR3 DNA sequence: TGTGCCAGCTCACTCAGGACAGGCTTGAGCTATGGCTACACCTTC.

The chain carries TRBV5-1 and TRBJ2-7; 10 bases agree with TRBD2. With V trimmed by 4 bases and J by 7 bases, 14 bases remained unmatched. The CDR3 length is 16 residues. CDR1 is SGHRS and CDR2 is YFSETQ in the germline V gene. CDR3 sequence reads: CASSLAGLADTSEQYF. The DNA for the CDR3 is TGCGCCAGCAGCCTGGCTGGACTAGCGGACACGTCGGAGCAGTACTTC.

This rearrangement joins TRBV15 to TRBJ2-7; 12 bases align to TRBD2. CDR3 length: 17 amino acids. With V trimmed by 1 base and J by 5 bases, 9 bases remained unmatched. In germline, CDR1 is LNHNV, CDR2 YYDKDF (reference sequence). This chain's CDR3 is CATSRGAPLAGGHEQYF. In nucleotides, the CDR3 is TGTGCCACCAGCAGAGGGGCCCCACTAGCGGGAGGCCACGAGCAGTACTTC.